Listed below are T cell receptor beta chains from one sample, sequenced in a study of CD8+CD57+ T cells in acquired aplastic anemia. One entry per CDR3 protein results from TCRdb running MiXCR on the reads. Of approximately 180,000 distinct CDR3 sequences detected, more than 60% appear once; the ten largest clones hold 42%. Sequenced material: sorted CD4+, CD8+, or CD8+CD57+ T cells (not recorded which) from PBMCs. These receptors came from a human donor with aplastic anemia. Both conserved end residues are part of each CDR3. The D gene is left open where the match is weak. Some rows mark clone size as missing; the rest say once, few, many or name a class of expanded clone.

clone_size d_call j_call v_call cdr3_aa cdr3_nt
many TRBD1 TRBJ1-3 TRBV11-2 CASSWTGTGNTIYF TGTGCCAGCAGCTGGACAGGGACTGGAAACACCATATATTTT
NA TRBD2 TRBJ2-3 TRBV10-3 CAIRRTSGGTDTQYF TGTGCCATCAGGAGGACTAGCGGGGGCACAGATACGCAGTATTTT
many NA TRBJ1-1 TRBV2 CASTTRGTEAFF TGTGCCAGCACCACCCGGGGGACTGAAGCTTTCTTT
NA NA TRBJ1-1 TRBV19 CASKVGNTEAFF TGTGCCAGTAAAGTTGGGAACACTGAAGCTTTCTTT
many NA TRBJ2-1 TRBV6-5 CASSYSQGRNEQFF TGTGCCAGCAGTTACTCGCAAGGGAGGAATGAGCAGTTCTTC
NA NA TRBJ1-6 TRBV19 CARKKICYNSPLHF TGTGCCAGAAAAAAGATCTGTTATAATTCACCACTCCACTTT
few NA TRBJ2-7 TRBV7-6 CASSSRGREGYEQYF TGTGCCAGCAGCTCAAGAGGCAGGGAAGGCTACGAGCAGTACTTC
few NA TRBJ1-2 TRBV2 CASSEINYGYTF TGTGCCAGCAGTGAAATCAACTATGGCTACACCTTC
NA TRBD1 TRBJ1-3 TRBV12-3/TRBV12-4 CASSRGGVSGDTIYF TGTGCCAGCAGTAGAGGGGGCGTGAGTGGAGACACCATATATTTT
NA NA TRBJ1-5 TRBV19 CASSPRDQPQHF TGTGCCAGTAGCCCAAGGGATCAGCCCCAGCATTTT
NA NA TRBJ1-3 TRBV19 CASSPGSGDYSGNTIYF TGTGCCAGTAGTCCCGGGTCAGGAGACTACTCTGGAAACACCATATATTTT
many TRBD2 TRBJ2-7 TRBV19 CATKGASGGIHEQYF TGTGCCACCAAGGGTGCGAGCGGGGGTATCCACGAGCAGTACTTC
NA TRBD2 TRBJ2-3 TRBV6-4 CASSETAGGSDTQYF TGTGCCAGCAGTGAGACAGCGGGGGGTTCAGATACGCAGTATTTT
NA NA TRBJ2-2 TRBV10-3 CAISESKRTNTGELFF TGTGCCATCAGTGAGTCGAAGAGGACAAACACCGGGGAGCTGTTTTTT
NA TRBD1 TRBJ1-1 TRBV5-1 CASSPDRGLNTEAFF TGCGCCAGCAGCCCTGACAGGGGTTTGAACACTGAAGCTTTCTTT
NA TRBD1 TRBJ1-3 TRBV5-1 CASSSGQGIPGNTIYF TGCGCCAGCAGCTCAGGACAGGGAATTCCTGGAAACACCATATATTTT
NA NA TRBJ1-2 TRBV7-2 CASSLYGGPGTYGYTF TGTGCCAGCAGCTTATACGGGGGGCCTGGAACCTATGGCTACACCTTC
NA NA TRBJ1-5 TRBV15 CATSRGGDQPQHF TGTGCCACCAGCAGAGGTGGGGATCAGCCCCAGCATTTT
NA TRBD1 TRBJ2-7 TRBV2 CASKPGQGPYEQYF TGTGCCAGCAAGCCGGGACAGGGCCCCTACGAGCAGTACTTC
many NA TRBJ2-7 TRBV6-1 CASSSTLQGPRDEQYF TGTGCCAGCAGCTCGACCCTACAGGGCCCCCGGGACGAGCAGTACTTC
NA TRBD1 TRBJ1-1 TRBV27 CASSHRQGLAEAFF TGTGCCAGCAGTCACAGACAGGGCCTCGCTGAAGCTTTCTTT
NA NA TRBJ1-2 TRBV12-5 CASGLGGGGYGYTF TGTGCTAGTGGTTTGGGGGGGGGTGGCTATGGCTACACCTTC
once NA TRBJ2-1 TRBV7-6 CASSSLNRVGFF TGTGCCAGCAGCTCGCTCAACAGGGTGGGGTTCTTC
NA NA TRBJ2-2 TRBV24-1 CATSERLANTGELFF TGTGCCACCAGTGAAAGACTCGCGAACACCGGGGAGCTGTTTTTT
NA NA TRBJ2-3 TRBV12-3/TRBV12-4 CASSLRSAQATDTQYF TGTGCCAGCAGTTTAAGGAGCGCCCAAGCCACAGATACGCAGTATTTT
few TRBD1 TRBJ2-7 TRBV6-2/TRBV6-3 CASRKTGVLYEQYF TGTGCCAGCAGAAAAACAGGGGTTCTCTACGAGCAGTACTTC
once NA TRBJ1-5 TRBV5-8 CASSLGHGNNQPQHF TGTGCCAGCAGCTTGGGCCACGGAAACAATCAGCCCCAGCATTTT
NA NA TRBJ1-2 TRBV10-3 CAISESTLGVDYGYTF TGTGCCATCAGTGAGTCGACTCTGGGGGTTGACTATGGCTACACCTTC